This T cell receptor (beta chain) was identified during a study of blood T cell repertoires in COVID-19. In the study overall: COVID-19 samples, acute and convalescent, were from the United States, Italy and Spain. Sources were T cells, B-cell-depleted T cells, or PBMCs; the material itself was cDNA or gDNA.

In the original workflow: Estimation of nucleated cell counts was performed using reference gene primer amplification. The table came from immunoSEQ multiplex PCR; TCRdb's copy has only in-frame clones and leaves some out. V and J calls and clone size come straight from that table; D and trimming were deduced from the DNA. The profile shows over 25,000 clones, 90% of them singletons. CDR1 MNHEY and CDR2 SVGAGI come from the germline V gene. The trim removed 8 bases at V and 0 bases at J, leaving 4 bases unmatched. The CDR3 consists of 13 residues. The TCR sequence derives from a man aged 70-80 years with active or convalescent COVID-19. V and J are TRBV6-5 and TRBJ2-7, with TRBD1 matching over 7 bases. Sequencing input: peripheral blood. Here the CDR3 reads CASEDRSSYEQYF. The CDR3 DNA reads TGTGCCAGCGAGGACAGGAGCTCCTACGAGCAGTACTTC.